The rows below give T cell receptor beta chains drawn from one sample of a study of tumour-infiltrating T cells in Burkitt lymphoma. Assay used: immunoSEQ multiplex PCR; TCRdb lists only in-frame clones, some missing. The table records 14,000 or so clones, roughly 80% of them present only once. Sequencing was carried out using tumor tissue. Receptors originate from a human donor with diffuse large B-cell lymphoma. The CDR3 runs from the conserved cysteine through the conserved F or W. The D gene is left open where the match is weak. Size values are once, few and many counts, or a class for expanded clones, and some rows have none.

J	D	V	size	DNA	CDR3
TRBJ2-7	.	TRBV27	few	TGTGCCAGCAGTTTTAACTACGAGCAGTACTTC	CASSFNYEQYF
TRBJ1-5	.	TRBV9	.	TGTGCCAGCAGCGTAGAGGGGAGCTCTAATCAGCCCCAGCATTTT	CASSVEGSSNQPQHF
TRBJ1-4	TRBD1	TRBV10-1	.	TGCGCCAGCAGCAGGACAGGGAGTAATGAAAAACTGTTTTTT	CASSRTGSNEKLFF
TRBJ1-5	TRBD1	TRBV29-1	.	TGCAGCGTTACAGGGGGCGGCCAGCCCCAGCATTTT	CSVTGGGQPQHF
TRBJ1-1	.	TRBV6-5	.	TGTGCCAGCAGTTACTCTGGGAGTTTCATCTTT	CASSYSGSFIF
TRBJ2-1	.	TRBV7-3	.	TGTGCCAGCAGCTTAAGCGGGACCTACAATGAGCAGTTCTTC	CASSLSGTYNEQFF
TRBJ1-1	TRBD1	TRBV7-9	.	TGTGCCAGCAGCTTAGGACAGGGCCGGTGGGCTTTCTTT	CASSLGQGRWAFF
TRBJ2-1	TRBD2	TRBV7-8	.	TGTGCCAGCAGCCAAGCGGGGACTATGCAGTTCTTC	CASSQAGTMQFF
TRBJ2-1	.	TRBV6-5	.	TGTGCCAGCAGTTACTCGAATACGGGAAGGAATGAGCAGTTCTTC	CASSYSNTGRNEQFF
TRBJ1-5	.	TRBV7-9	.	TGTGCCAGCAGCTTAGCAGGGGAGCAGCCCCAGCATTTT	CASSLAGEQPQHF